A single T cell receptor (beta chain) is shown here with its context. The data originate from a study of shared clonotypes between healthy human individuals. Trimming took 0 bases from V and 0 from J, leaving 10 bases between them. CDR3 length: 16 amino acids. Germline lookup yields CDR1 MNHEY and CDR2 SVGAGI. Replicate PCRs run on sorted subsets employed around 200 ng DNA, 30,000 to 35,000 T cell genomes. Profiling relied on immunoSEQ multiplex PCR, and the TCRdb table lists in-frame clones only, not all of them. Here the sample spans 2 million to 2.5 million clones, roughly 92% being singletons. This chain connects TRBV6-5 to TRBJ2-3; D is perhaps TRBD2 (5 bases). The sample consisted of naive CD4+ T cells from PBMCs. This sample's subset: CD45RA+ positively selected. The sequence was collected from a man in his late teens or twenties in good health. Some clones in this sample may be carry-over from other donors' samples. CDR3 residues: CASSYSRASSTDTQYF. The CDR3, as DNA: TGTGCCAGCAGTTACTCGAGGGCCAGTAGCACAGATACGCAGTATTTT.